The 10 T cell receptor beta chains listed next were all sequenced from one sample in a study of PD-1 blockade in classical Hodgkin lymphoma (dated by TCRdb to about 2020). The meaning of the sample's time point label: newly diagnosed, previously untreated cHL patient sample. A Miltenyi CD4+ T cell isolation kit was used for magnetic negative selection to purify CD4+ T cells from thawed PBMCs. Library construction relied on the immunoSEQ multiplex PCR assay. Entries here come from immuneACCESS through TCRdb and include only in-frame sequences with V and J called. Some clones fail to appear in such tables; in the studies checked, an unresolved V gene covers under half of the shortfall, and the cause of the remainder is unknown. This sample gives about 36,000 clones in total; 80% to 90% of them show up just once. Under 0.25% of the sample comes from the top ten. Source material: CD4+ T cells from blood. All receptors come from a human donor with classical Hodgkin lymphoma.

The genes are TRBV19 and TRBJ1-5; D is undetermined. Germline CDR1 reads LNHDA; CDR2 reads SQIVND (reference sequence). V was pared by 2 bases and J by 1 base, with 3 bases between. The CDR3 length is 13 residues. The CDR3 here is CASSIQSNQPQHF. The CDR3 DNA sequence: TGTGCCAGTAGTATACAGAGCAATCAGCCCCAGCATTTT.

The V and J genes are TRBV2 and TRBJ2-3, with 7 bases aligning to TRBD2. CDR3 length: 15 residues. Germline trimming cut 9 bases from V and 1 base from J; bases unmatched to any gene: 10. Germline CDR1 reads SNHLY; CDR2 reads FYNNEI. CDR3 coding DNA: TGTGCCAGTAGGCCGGACCTAGCGGGCACAGATACGCAGTATTTT. As protein: CASRPDLAGTDTQYF.

The chain is built from TRBV5-5 and TRBJ2-1; 7 positions match TRBD2. J lost 1 base, V lost 4 bases, and 5 bases had no gene match. CDR3 length: 15 residues. CDR1 SGHKS and CDR2 YYEKEE come from the germline V gene (reference sequence). The DNA of the CDR3 is TGTGCCAGCAGCGGCGTGGGGGGGTCCTACAATGAGCAGTTCTTC. Its translation is CASSGVGGSYNEQFF.

The chain joins TRBV7-8 to TRBJ1-5; the match to TRBD1 covers 9 bases. The CDR3 totals 14 residues. Germline values: CDR1 SGHVS, CDR2 FQNEAQ. Trimming removed 5 bases from V and 5 bases from J; junction bases left unmatched: 4. The CDR3 sequence: CASSAGTGYQPQHF. In DNA form, the CDR3 reads TGTGCCAGCAGCGCTGGGACAGGGTATCAGCCCCAGCATTTT.

The chain recombines TRBV7-4 with TRBJ2-1; weak D call: TRBD1 (6 bases). The CDR3 is 14 residues long. The germline CDR1 and CDR2 sequences are SGHVT and SQSDAQ. Trimming removed 3 bases from V and 8 bases from J, with 14 bases in between. The CDR3 spells CASSFSTGFYEQFF. In DNA, the CDR3 is TGTGCCAGCAGCTTCTCTACAGGGTTCTATGAGCAGTTCTTC.

The genes are TRBV7-9 and TRBJ1-1, with 8 bases aligning to TRBD1. CDR1 and CDR2 from the germline V gene are SEHNR and FQNEAQ (reference sequence). The CDR3 is 17 amino acids. With 5 bases clipped from V and 0 bases from J, the junction kept 11 bases outside the gene matches. CDR3 amino acids: CASSPRQGFVMNTEAFF. As DNA, the CDR3 is TGTGCCAGCAGCCCGAGACAGGGGTTCGTCATGAACACTGAAGCTTTCTTT.

The chain couples TRBV28 to TRBJ2-7, with D perhaps TRBD1 (7 bases). The CDR3 loop spans 13 amino acids. Germline V gene lookup returns CDR1 MDHEN and CDR2 SYDVKM. Trimming removed 7 bases from V and 4 bases from J, with 14 bases in between. The CDR3 DNA follows: TGTGCCAGCAAGGGGGGCAGGGGGTACGAGCAGTACTTC. It is translated as CASKGGRGYEQYF.

The chain combines TRBV28 with TRBJ1-1; 7 bases match TRBD1. Germline V lookup: CDR1 MDHEN, CDR2 SYDVKM. V gave up 6 bases and J gave up 3 bases; unmatched junction bases: 7. CDR3 length equals 14 residues. CDR3 amino acids: CASSEGQRDTEAFF. The CDR3 DNA is TGTGCCAGCAGCGAGGGACAGCGGGACACTGAAGCTTTCTTT. The full variable domain, in which reference TRBV28 and TRBJ1-1 provide the parts outside the CDR3, is DVKVTQSSRYLVKRTGEKVFLECVQDMDHENMFWYRQDPGLGLRLIYFSYDVKMKEKGDIPEGYSVSREKKERFSLILESASTNQTSMYLCASSEGQRDTEAFFGQGTRLTVV.

This sequence joins TRBV11-3 and TRBJ2-5; TRBD2 is a possible D gene (6 bases). The V gene lost 5 bases and the J gene lost 5 bases, with 18 bases spanning the gap. Looked up from germline, CDR1 is SGHNT and CDR2 is YENEEA. CDR3 length: 15 residues. This CDR3 is CASSKNQGGPETQYF. The CDR3 bases are TGTGCCAGCAGCAAAAACCAGGGAGGCCCGGAGACCCAGTACTTC.

The chain uses TRBV27 and TRBJ2-3, with D perhaps matching TRBD2 (5 bases). CDR3 length: 12 residues. With 4 bases removed from V and 10 bases from J, the gap between germline ends came to 12 bases. Germline V lookup: CDR1 MNHEY, CDR2 SMNVEV (reference sequence). This CDR3 reads CASSSILASQYF. The CDR3 nucleotides are TGTGCCAGCAGTTCGATCCTAGCCTCGCAGTATTTT.